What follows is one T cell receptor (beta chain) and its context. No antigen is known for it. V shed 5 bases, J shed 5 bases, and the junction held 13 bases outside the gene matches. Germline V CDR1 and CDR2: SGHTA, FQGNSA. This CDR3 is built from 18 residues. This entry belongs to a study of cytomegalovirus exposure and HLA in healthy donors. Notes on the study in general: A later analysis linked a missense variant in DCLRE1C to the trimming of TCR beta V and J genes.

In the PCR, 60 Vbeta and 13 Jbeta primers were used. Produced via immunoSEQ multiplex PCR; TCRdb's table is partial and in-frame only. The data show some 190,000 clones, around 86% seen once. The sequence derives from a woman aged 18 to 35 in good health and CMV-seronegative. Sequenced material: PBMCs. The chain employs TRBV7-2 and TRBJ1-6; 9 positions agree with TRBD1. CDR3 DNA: TGTGCCAGCAGCCATCCAGGGACAGGGCTCGTAAATAATTCACCCCTCCACTTT. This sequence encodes CASSHPGTGLVNNSPLHF. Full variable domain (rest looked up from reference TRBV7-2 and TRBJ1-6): GAGVSQSPSNKVTEKGKDVELRCDPISGHTALYWYRQSLGQGLEFLIYFQGNSAPDKSGLPSDRFSAERTGGSVSTLTIQRTQQEDSAVYLCASSHPGTGLVNNSPLHFGNGTRLTVT.